This T cell receptor (beta chain) was documented in a study of OX40 agonist ivuxolimab in advanced cancers. Concerning the study at large: Ivuxolimab was an agonistic, fully human IgG2 monoclonal antibody directed against OX40 (CD134), a costimulatory receptor. Peripheral TCRbeta sequencing aimed to test whether ivuxolimab altered TCR sequence diversity and caused clonal T-cell expansion. Among the roughly 52 dose-escalation patients, around 19 had hepatocellular carcinoma, approximately 15 melanoma, 9 renal cell carcinoma and 9 head and neck cancer. Intravenous ivuxolimab was administered to patients every 2 weeks at six dose levels: 0.01, 0.1, 0.3, 1.5, 3 and 10 mg/kg. A male proportion of around 80% and a mean age of 60 years, ranging from 23 to 79, were recorded for the dose-escalation cohort. Patients were allowed to have had prior anti-PD-1, anti-PD-L1 or anti-CTLA-4 therapy, and 30% to 40% of the dose-escalation patients had previously received checkpoint inhibitors. Partial responses occurred in three dose-escalation patients, of whom one had hepatocellular carcinoma and two had cutaneous melanoma. The paper covers the monotherapy dose-escalation part of the phase I ivuxolimab trial, which included N ≈ 50 patients.

The trial excluded patients who had a history of autoimmune disease or were on systemic immunosuppression. Peripheral blood for TCR sequencing was collected from all dose cohorts at baseline, on cycle 4 day 1, and on cycle 7 day 1. The samples were drawn from a first-in-human, open-label, multicenter phase I dose-escalation trial of ivuxolimab. Adults with locally advanced or metastatic melanoma, renal cell, hepatocellular, or head and neck squamous cell carcinoma were enrolled in the trial. Before TCR sequencing, CD4+ and CD8+ T cells were separately sorted from peripheral blood. Paper-wide results and their limitations: Low levels of normalized T-cell clonal expansion were also seen in some nonresponding patients. Antigen specificity was not determined for the clonally expanded peripheral T cells. At doses of 0.1 to 3.0 mg/kg, clonal expansion of both CD4+ and CD8+ blood T cells was observed from baseline to week 6. On average, CD8+ T cells showed more expanded clones than CD4+ T cells after ivuxolimab. In the 0.1-3.0 mg/kg groups, partial responders were among the patients with the lowest normalized peripheral clonal expansion, particularly in CD8+ T cells.

To sequence the TCRbeta CDR3 region, genomic DNA was isolated from the sorted cells. The immunoSEQ Assay was used for sequencing of TCRbeta CDR3 regions. Sourced from immuneACCESS, this table was stored by TCRdb with only in-frame sequences that have V and J called. A share of the clones is absent; for the studies checked, an unresolved V gene accounts for under half, and the remainder has no known explanation. For this sample the table gives fewer than 85,000 clones, of which about four fifths were detected only once. Approximately 5% of the sample lies in the top ten. The germline V gene provides CDR1 SNHLY and CDR2 FYNNEI. Spanning cysteine to phenylalanine, the CDR3 consists of 12 amino acids. Left in the record is the CDR3 DNA by itself, 36 bases read in frame from the first base. Regarding this clone: Which antigen it targets is not known. Qualities for individual bases were not recorded, and no much larger clone is one base off.

The clonotype originates from an adult with an advanced solid tumor such as melanoma, head and neck, liver or kidney cancer. Here the chain combines TRBV2 and TRBJ2-5, with a weak D call of TRBD1 (6 bases match). The DNA end lines up better with TRBJ2-7; the J call may be wrong. The material sequenced was CD4+ or CD8+ T cells sorted from blood, taken in a trial of the OX40 agonist ivuxolimab. The bases read TGTGCCAGCAGTTTCCAGGGGTACGAGCAGTACTTC. Translated, this gives CASSFQGYEQYF.